This T cell receptor beta chain stems from a study of CD8+CD57+ T cells in acquired aplastic anemia. For the study at large: Recorded DNA amounts for sorted CD4+ and CD8+ cells had an average of 3.2 ug.

CDR3 and TCR beta VDJ profiling relied on genomic DNA as the template. TCRdb analysed the reads with MiXCR anew, one entry per CDR3 protein. The data contain approximately 270,000 distinct CDR3 sequences, around 60% of them singletons. Study-wide results and caveats: Roughly 30 CD8+ CDR3 sequences occurred in both the patients and the controls. No significant difference in CD8+ Simpson's diversity was found between patients and controls.

Germline CDR1 and CDR2: SGDLS and YYNGEE. The CDR3 extends over 14 amino acids. The junction had 2 bases not matched to a gene; V was cut back by 3 bases and J by 5 bases. Comments on this clonotype: The antigen remains unidentified.

The chain is built from TRBV9 and TRBJ2-2, with 9 bases lining up with TRBD1. The origin of this receptor is a human donor with severe aplastic anemia or a healthy control (not recorded which). Sequencing was performed on sorted CD4+, CD8+, or CD8+CD57+ T cells (not recorded which) from PBMCs. CDR3 loop: CASSGTGVTGELFF. The CDR3 nucleotides read TGTGCCAGCAGCGGGACAGGGGTTACCGGGGAGCTGTTTTTT.